This TCR beta chain was obtained from a study of cytomegalovirus exposure and HLA in healthy donors. Notes on the study in general: Rarity marked most TCR sequences, yet some public TCRs occurred in many donors. As confirmed in vitro, a few CMV-associated chains were specific for CMV antigens. Likely technical artifact: a cluster of highly shared sequence variants. At a 0.05 false discovery rate, a later analysis found over 15,000 TCR beta sequences to be associated with HLA alleles.

Primers: 60 Vbeta forward and 13 Jbeta reverse. Produced via immunoSEQ multiplex PCR; TCRdb's table is partial and in-frame only. The sample lists more than 150,000 clones, 79% occurring once. In its sample, this clone was seen once. Its target is not known. V was pared by 3 bases and J by 3 bases, with 3 bases of the junction left unmatched. Germline V gene data show CDR1 as SGHNT and CDR2 as YENEEA. The CDR3 consists of 15 residues. What was sequenced was PBMCs. This chain uses TRBV11-3 with TRBJ2-3; 10 bases agree with TRBD1. The clonotype originates from a girl aged 5-17 years in good health and CMV-seropositive. Here the CDR3 DNA reads TGTGCCAGCAGCTTCAGGACAGGGGGGACAGATACGCAGTATTTT. Translated, it gives CASSFRTGGTDTQYF. The entire variable domain, with the rest obtained from reference TRBV11-3 and TRBJ2-3, is as follows: EAGVVQSPRYKIIEKKQPVAFWCNPISGHNTLYWYLQNLGQGPELLIRYENEEAVDDSQLPKDRFSAERLKGVDSTLKIQPAELGDSAVYLCASSFRTGGTDTQYFGPGTRLTVL.